This T cell receptor (beta chain) was observed in a study of human T cells and chemical hapten exposure. The library labeled individual cDNA molecules by adding unique molecular identifiers to them. TCRdb re-derived calls from the RACE reads in MiXCR, one entry per CDR3 protein. The top ten clones hold around 2.6% of a sample with roughly 380,000 distinct CDR3 sequences, approximately 5.1% of them seen once. Study-wide results and caveats: Significantly greater numbers of large CDR3 similarity clusters came from expanded TCRs than from controls. Donors in the study had alopecia, meaning their immune response may differ from healthy people's.

V was cut by 5 bases and J by 0 bases, with 15 bases left in between. Germline V gives CDR1 DFQATT, CDR2 SNEGSKA (reference sequence). The CDR3 totals 15 residues. Time point reported: pre-sensitization, week 0. Treatment noted: therapeutic diphenylcyclopropenone sensitization with weekly scalp DPC. Only a few counts were recorded for this clonotype. Its antigen is not known. The J gene is TRBJ2-3, the V gene TRBV20-1, with TRBD2 as a possible D gene (5 bases). This clonotype was obtained from a woman aged 45-59 years with alopecia areata. Some clones in this sample may be carry-over from other donors' samples. The sequenced sample was whole blood, obtained in connection with sensitization to the hapten diphenylcyclopropenone (DPC). The CDR3 nucleotides are TGCAGTGCTCCTCCAATGTGGGAGAGCACAGATACGCAGTATTTT. This encodes CSAPPMWESTDTQYF.